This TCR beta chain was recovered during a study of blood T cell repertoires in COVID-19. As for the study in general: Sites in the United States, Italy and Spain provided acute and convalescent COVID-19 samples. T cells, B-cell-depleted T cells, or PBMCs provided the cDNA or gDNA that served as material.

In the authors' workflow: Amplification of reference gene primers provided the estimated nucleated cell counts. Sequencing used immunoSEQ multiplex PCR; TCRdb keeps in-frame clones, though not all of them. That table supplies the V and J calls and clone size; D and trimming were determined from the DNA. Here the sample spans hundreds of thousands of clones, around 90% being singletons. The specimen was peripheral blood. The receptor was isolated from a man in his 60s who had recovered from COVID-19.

The CDR3 sequence: CASSILAGKAEQYF. The CDR3 DNA sequence: TGTGCCAGTAGTATCTTGGCAGGGAAGGCCGAGCAGTACTTC. V and J are TRBV19 and TRBJ2-7; possible D gene TRBD1, 5 bases. V was shortened by 3 bases and J by 6 bases, with 15 bases between the two germline ends. Germline CDR1 and CDR2: LNHDA and SQIVND (reference sequence). The CDR3 totals 14 residues.